The 17 T cell receptor beta chains below were found in one sample sequenced in a study of T cell repertoires in cytomegalovirus infection. Each CDR3 protein gets one entry after TCRdb re-called the reads with MiXCR. The top ten hold about 12% of the sample, which has approximately 500,000 distinct CDR3 sequences, 26% seen once. The specimen sequenced was PBMCs. Receptors originate from a human donor in good health (CMV status not recorded). Some clones in this sample may be carry-over from other donors' samples.

This clonotype was seen at least ten times. V is TRBV7-2 and J is TRBJ2-6; 8 bases are a match to TRBD2. The trim removed 6 bases at V and 0 bases at J, leaving 1 base unmatched. Germline lookup yields CDR1 SGHTA and CDR2 FQGNSA. This CDR3 comprises 15 residues. This CDR3 is CASRAGGSGANVLTF. The CDR3 nucleotides are TGTGCCAGCAGGGCGGGGGGCTCTGGGGCCAACGTCCTGACTTTC.

This clonotype turned up a few times. The chain links TRBV20-1 to TRBJ2-3, with 8 bases that match TRBD2. J lost 2 bases, V lost 3 bases, and 19 bases had no gene match. The CDR3 has 19 amino acids. Per germline, CDR1 DFQATT and CDR2 SNEGSKA (reference sequence). The DNA for the CDR3 is TGCAGTGCTAGGGGCCGGGAGGGCCTGACTCAAGCTCACACAGATACGCAGTATTTT. Its protein product is CSARGREGLTQAHTDTQYF.

The V gene is TRBV12-3 or TRBV12-4, the J gene TRBJ1-2, with 11 bases identical to TRBD1. This CDR3 is built from 16 residues. Germline trimming cut 7 bases from V and 6 bases from J; bases unmatched to any gene: 13. In DNA form, the CDR3 reads TGTGCCAGCACCTCTCCGGGACAGGGGGGGGGGCATGGCTACACCTTC. Translation gives CASTSPGQGGGHGYTF.

In this sample, this clonotype turned up a few times. The rearrangement joins TRBV7-9 to TRBJ2-1, with 13 positions matching TRBD2. The CDR3 covers 18 residues. The germline CDR1 and CDR2 sequences are SEHNR and FQNEAQ (reference sequence). The V and J ends lost 5 bases and 0 bases, in that order; junction bases with no gene match: 7. The CDR3 bases are TGTGCCAGCAGCCGAGGACTAGCGGGAGCCCGCTCCTACAATGAGCAGTTCTTC. This translates into CASSRGLAGARSYNEQFF.

This chain links TRBV12-3 or TRBV12-4 with TRBJ2-1, with 14 bases identical to TRBD2. V gave up 6 bases and J gave up 13 bases; unmatched junction bases: 5. The CDR3 runs to 13 residues. The chain's CDR3 is CASRPGTSGRQFF. DNA of the CDR3: TGTGCCAGCAGACCCGGGACTAGCGGGAGACAGTTCTTC.

V is TRBV15 and J is TRBJ2-3, with D hard to call. The CDR3 extends over 14 amino acids. The germline V gene has CDR1 LNHNV and CDR2 YYDKDF (reference sequence). Deletions cut 0 bases from V and 4 bases from J, with 8 bases between. CDR3 nucleotides: TGTGCCACCAGCAGAGATTCGCCCGCAGATACGCAGTATTTT. It specifies CATSRDSPADTQYF.

In DNA, the CDR3 is TGTGCCAGCGGGCGAAAGGGGAACACTGAAGCTTTCTTT. Amino acids: CASGRKGNTEAFF. The rearrangement uses TRBV7-9 and TRBJ1-1; no firm D call. The CDR3 covers 13 residues. Germline V CDR1 and CDR2: SEHNR, FQNEAQ (reference sequence). The germline V and J ends were trimmed by 8 bases and 1 base, with 11 bases remaining between them. Full variable domain (rest looked up from reference TRBV7-9 and TRBJ1-1): DTGVSQNPRHKITKRGQNVTFRCDPISEHNRLYWYRQTLGQGPEFLTYFQNEAQLEKSRLLSDRFSAERPKGSFSTLEIQRTEQGDSAMYLCASGRKGNTEAFFGQGTRLTVV.

The chain recombines TRBV11-2 with TRBJ2-3; weak D call: TRBD2 (6 bases). Germline CDR1 reads SGHAT; CDR2 reads FQNNGV. Trimming shortened V by 1 base and J by 6 bases, and 14 bases separated the two germline ends. The CDR3 is 15 residues long. This chain's CDR3 is CASSLAGSLADTQYF. The CDR3 bases are TGTGCCAGCAGCTTAGCAGGGTCCCTAGCGGATACGCAGTATTTT.

This clonotype was recorded at least ten times. The chain uses TRBV7-9 and TRBJ1-1; D is unclear. Trimming shortened V by 1 base and J by 6 bases, and 18 bases separated the two germline ends. The germline V gene has CDR1 SEHNR and CDR2 FQNEAQ (reference sequence). CDR3 length: 16 amino acids. In DNA, the CDR3 is TGTGCCAGCAGCTTAGATGTTTCGGCAGGTTGGGCTGAAGCTTTCTTT. It translates to CASSLDVSAGWAEAFF.

The chain joins TRBV30 to TRBJ2-7; D is undetermined. This CDR3 spans 12 amino acids. The germline V gene encodes CDR1 GTSNPN and CDR2 SVGIG (reference sequence). V gave up 0 bases and J gave up 3 bases, with 6 bases separating them. CDR3 protein: CAWSVGGYEQYV. The CDR3 DNA reads as TGTGCCTGGAGTGTGGGCGGCTACGAGCAGTACGTC.

This chain connects TRBV20-1 to TRBJ1-5, with a weak D call TRBD1 (5 bases). V lost 5 bases to trimming and J lost 5 bases, with 16 bases between them. The CDR3 runs to 14 residues. The germline V gene encodes CDR1 DFQATT and CDR2 SNEGSKA (reference sequence). The CDR3 DNA sequence: TGCAGTGCTCGGGGACCCTCGGACGATCAGCCCCAGCATTTT. It translates to CSARGPSDDQPQHF.

There are a few counts of this clonotype. This chain links TRBV7-6 with TRBJ1-2; D remains ambiguous. Germline-derived CDR1 and CDR2 are SGHVS and FNYEAQ. Trimming pared 1 base from V and 2 bases from J, leaving 8 bases between. This CDR3 spans 14 amino acids. The CDR3 DNA reads TGTGCCAGCAGCTTAGGGTTCGGAAACTATGGCTACACCTTC. Translating it yields CASSLGFGNYGYTF.

This clonotype has a handful of counts. The rearrangement links TRBV9 to TRBJ1-2; D call uncertain. Per the germline V gene, CDR1 is SGDLS and CDR2 is YYNGEE. The CDR3 runs 17 residues. With 4 bases removed from V and 0 bases from J, the gap between germline ends came to 19 bases. The CDR3 reads CASSSSGKTRPNYGYTF. In DNA, the CDR3 is TGTGCCAGCAGCTCGAGCGGAAAGACAAGACCTAACTATGGCTACACCTTC.

This clonotype was seen a few times. This chain uses TRBV10-3 with TRBJ2-7, with 11 bases fitting TRBD2. The V gene end was trimmed by 0 bases and the J gene end by 0 bases; junction bases not matched to a gene: 1. The CDR3 sequence is 16 residues long. In germline, CDR1 is ENHRY, CDR2 SYGVKD. The CDR3 bases are TGTGCCATCAGTGAGTCCCTAGCGGGAGGCTCCTACGAGCAGTACGTC. Its translation is CAISESLAGGSYEQYV.

This clonotype has a handful of counts. The rearrangement uses TRBV29-1 and TRBJ2-4; unclear D gene. Germline V CDR1 and CDR2: SQVTM, ANQGSEA. CDR3 size: 13 residues. V shed 4 bases and J shed 1 base, with 8 bases lying between them. The CDR3 reads CSVVMWAKNIQYF. The CDR3 nucleotides are TGCAGCGTTGTCATGTGGGCCAAAAACATTCAGTACTTC.

This clonotype was seen a handful of times. V is TRBV6-2 or TRBV6-3 and J is TRBJ2-1; 7 bases fit TRBD2. The CDR3 is 14 residues long. Germline V gene sequence: CDR1 MNHEY, CDR2 SVGEGT. The V gene end was trimmed by 5 bases and the J gene end by 9 bases; junction bases not matched to a gene: 10. Written as DNA, the CDR3 is TGTGCCAGCAGTAGGAGCGGGAATGCCGGTGAGCAGTTCTTC. Its protein product is CASSRSGNAGEQFF.

This clonotype came up once. The genes are TRBV5-1 and TRBJ2-1; TRBD2 is a possible D gene (6 bases). Germline V gene lookup returns CDR1 SGHRS and CDR2 YFSETQ. The CDR3 sequence is 14 residues long. V was pared by 0 bases and J by 9 bases, with 13 bases between. The CDR3 DNA sequence: TGCGCCAGCAGCTTGGCCTCGTTGGAGGGTGAGCAGTTCTTC. This codes for CASSLASLEGEQFF.